Following are 28 T cell receptor beta chains from one sample sequenced in a study of CD8 T cells in ankylosing spondylitis. TCRdb re-called the 5' RACE reads with MiXCR, one entry per CDR3 protein. Of 250,000 or so distinct CDR3 sequences in the sample, 18% were seen once. Sample: blood, either unsorted or a sorted T cell fraction (not recorded which). All receptors derive from a male donor with ankylosing spondylitis or in good health (not recorded which).

This clonotype was observed a handful of times. The chain couples TRBV6-2 or TRBV6-3 to TRBJ2-3; no clear D gene. Germline values: CDR1 MNHEY, CDR2 SVGEGT. This CDR3 has 13 residues. With 6 bases removed from V and 4 bases from J, the gap between germline ends came to 11 bases. CDR3 bases: TGTGCCAGCAGGGCCCTAATGGCAGATACGCAGTATTTT. Translating it yields CASRALMADTQYF.

This chain joins TRBV27 and TRBJ2-3, with TRBD2 matching over 7 bases. V lost 3 bases to trimming and J lost 1 base; unmatched junction nucleotides: 4. The CDR3 covers 15 residues. Germline V CDR1 and CDR2: MNHEY, SMNVEV (reference sequence). This CDR3 is CASSFLAEGTDTQYF. The CDR3 DNA reads as TGTGCCAGCAGTTTCCTAGCGGAAGGCACAGATACGCAGTATTTT.

The genes are TRBV7-2 and TRBJ2-3; TRBD1 might be the D (5 bases). V lost 5 bases and J 4 bases, leaving 7 bases between the germline ends. The germline V gene has CDR1 SGHTA and CDR2 FQGNSA. The CDR3 has 12 residues. The CDR3 bases are TGTGCCAGCAGCGACAGTGCAGATACGCAGTATTTT. This translates into CASSDSADTQYF.

This clonotype appeared a few times. V usage is TRBV19 and J usage is TRBJ2-2; D may be TRBD1 (6 bases). CDR1 and CDR2 from the germline V gene are LNHDA and SQIVND (reference sequence). Between the trimmed V and J ends, which lost 6 bases and 2 bases, there was a span of 10 bases. This CDR3 has 14 residues. CDR3 in amino acids: CASRDSENTGELFF. The DNA of the CDR3 is TGTGCCAGTAGGGACAGCGAAAACACCGGGGAGCTGTTTTTT. Based on the CDR3 plus reference TRBV19 and TRBJ2-2, the full variable domain is DGGITQSPKYLFRKEGQNVTLSCEQNLNHDAMYWYRQDPGQGLRLIYYSQIVNDFQKGDIAEGYSVSREKKESFPLTVTSAQKNPTAFYLCASRDSENTGELFFGEGSRLTVL.

The sample holds many counts of this clonotype. This rearrangement joins TRBV29-1 to TRBJ2-2; TRBD2 is a possible D gene (6 bases). Trimming removed 6 bases from V and 2 bases from J, with 16 bases in between. CDR1 is SQVTM, CDR2 ANQGSEA, per germline. The CDR3 totals 15 residues. CDR3 bases: TGCAGCGTCGAACGATGGGGGGAAAACACCGGGGAGCTGTTTTTT. Amino acid sequence: CSVERWGENTGELFF.

There are a few counts of this clonotype. This chain joins TRBV5-1 and TRBJ2-7; no reliable D call. Germline V gives CDR1 SGHRS, CDR2 YFSETQ. The CDR3 runs 14 residues. The V end lost 1 base, the J end lost 0 bases, and 8 bases lay between the germline ends. DNA for the CDR3: TGCGCCAGCAGCTTGTCCCGGATCTCCTACGAGCAGTACTTC. Its protein is CASSLSRISYEQYF.

This clonotype was picked up a small number of times. This chain uses TRBV6-2 or TRBV6-3 with TRBJ1-2; 7 bases fit TRBD1. V shed 3 bases and J 6 bases; nucleotides not matched to a gene: 13. The germline gives CDR1 MNHEY, CDR2 SVGEGT. The CDR3 runs to 16 residues. The CDR3 DNA follows: TGTGCCAGCAGTTATTTCCCGGACAGGCCACCGGATGGCTACACCTTC. It is translated as CASSYFPDRPPDGYTF.

This clonotype was picked up a small number of times. This chain links TRBV4-1 with TRBJ2-7; the D is unclear. The V gene's germline CDR1 is MGHRA and CDR2 YSYEKL. V was cut by 1 base and J by 5 bases, with 15 bases left in between. The CDR3 contains 15 residues. CDR3 coding DNA: TGCGCCAGCAGCCAAGTTTTAACGGAAGGAAACGAGCAGTACTTC. It specifies CASSQVLTEGNEQYF.

This clonotype came up a few times. The V call is TRBV7-2, the J call TRBJ2-1; 7 bases align to TRBD2. This CDR3 has 16 residues. The ends lost 1 base at V and 4 bases at J; junction bases unmatched: 7. Per the germline V gene, CDR1 is SGHTA and CDR2 is FQGNSA. The CDR3 DNA reads as TGTGCCAGCAGCTTAGGGGTGGGAGGGATATACAATGAGCAGTTCTTC. Amino acid sequence: CASSLGVGGIYNEQFF. The complete variable domain, with remaining parts taken from reference TRBV7-2 and TRBJ2-1, reads GAGVSQSPSNKVTEKGKDVELRCDPISGHTALYWYRQSLGQGLEFLIYFQGNSAPDKSGLPSDRFSAERTGGSVSTLTIQRTQQEDSAVYLCASSLGVGGIYNEQFFGPGTRLTVL.

The genes are TRBV9 and TRBJ2-3; D possibly matches TRBD1 or TRBD2 (6 bases each). Trimming cost V 0 bases and J 3 bases, with 8 bases left between them. CDR1 is SGDLS, CDR2 YYNGEE, per germline. The CDR3 sequence is 14 residues long. The CDR3 region is CASSVEGGTDTQYF. CDR3 sequence (DNA): TGTGCCAGCAGCGTAGAGGGGGGAACAGATACGCAGTATTTT.

This clonotype was seen more than once but under ten times. The rearrangement joins TRBV10-3 to TRBJ2-7; TRBD2 matches at 14 bases. There are 20 residues in the CDR3. Germline CDR1 and CDR2: ENHRY and SYGVKD. With 6 bases clipped from V and 3 bases from J, the junction kept 19 bases outside the gene matches. The CDR3 loop is CAIRTTGDEGTSGSIYEQYF. CDR3 DNA sequence: TGTGCCATCAGGACGACAGGGGACGAGGGGACTAGCGGGAGTATCTACGAGCAGTACTTC.

The chain employs TRBV9 and TRBJ2-7; TRBD2 is a possible D gene (5 bases). Germline CDR1 SGDLS, CDR2 YYNGEE. The CDR3 consists of 13 residues. Trimming took 7 bases from V and 6 from J, leaving 17 bases between them. The CDR3 DNA is TGTGCCAGCGCGACGGGGTACGACCTCGAGCAGTACTTC. Translated, it gives CASATGYDLEQYF.

The chain is built from TRBV3-1 and TRBJ2-1; D is unresolved. V shed 5 bases and J shed 7 bases, with 15 bases lying between them. There are 14 residues in the CDR3. Germline loops: CDR1 LGHDT, CDR2 YNNKEL (reference sequence). The CDR3 DNA sequence: TGTGCCAGCAGCTCCCCCCCTGTAGGGAATGAGCAGTTCTTC. Translating it yields CASSSPPVGNEQFF.

The gene calls are TRBV12-5 and TRBJ2-1, with TRBD1 matching over 8 bases. The J segment lost 3 bases and the V segment lost 3 bases, leaving 1 base of the junction unmatched. CDR3 length: 14 amino acids. Germline V lookup: CDR1 LGHNT, CDR2 FRNRAP. CDR3 region: CASGLGQGYNEQFF. The CDR3 DNA reads as TGTGCTAGTGGTTTAGGACAGGGCTACAATGAGCAGTTCTTC.

V usage is TRBV7-9 and J usage is TRBJ1-2; D perhaps matches TRBD1 (5 bases). Germline-derived CDR1 and CDR2 are SEHNR and FQNEAQ (reference sequence). The CDR3 spans 13 residues. V dropped 1 base and J dropped 3 bases, with 6 bases sitting between them. DNA of the CDR3: TGTGCCAGCAGCTTAGGCAGGGACTATGGCTACACCTTC. Translation gives CASSLGRDYGYTF.

This clonotype was detected only a few times. This chain links TRBV12-3 or TRBV12-4 with TRBJ2-1; either TRBD1 or TRBD2 may supply D (6 bases each). The CDR3 covers 14 residues. The ends were cut back, 5 bases at V and 7 bases at J, with 15 bases in the middle. CDR3 nucleotides: TGTGCCAGCAGTATCCTTCTAGGGGGGAATGAGCAGTTCTTC. Protein sequence: CASSILLGGNEQFF.

The J gene is TRBJ2-7, the V gene TRBV12-3 or TRBV12-4; 8 positions match TRBD2. The CDR3 covers 15 residues. The V and J ends lost 6 bases and 7 bases, in that order; junction bases with no gene match: 14. The CDR3 spells CASSLSREGPGEQYF. As DNA, the CDR3 is TGTGCCAGCAGCCTAAGCCGGGAGGGCCCAGGGGAGCAGTACTTC.

This sequence joins TRBV11-2 and TRBJ2-5; TRBD2 aligns across 15 bases. Germline V gene sequence: CDR1 SGHAT, CDR2 FQNNGV. V lost 6 bases and J lost 4; bases outside the gene matches: 6. This CDR3 has 16 amino acids. CDR3 sequence reads: CASRSGLAGGIETQYF. The CDR3 DNA follows: TGTGCCAGCAGATCGGGACTAGCGGGAGGTATAGAGACCCAGTACTTC.

The chain employs TRBV5-1 and TRBJ2-1; the D gene is possibly TRBD1 (5 bases). Germline values: CDR1 SGHRS, CDR2 YFSETQ. The CDR3 spans 13 residues. V was trimmed by 1 base and J by 10 bases, leaving 12 bases between them. CDR3 coding DNA: TGCGCCAGCAGCTTGTTGGGGCTGGGGGAGCAGTTCTTC. Amino acid sequence: CASSLLGLGEQFF.

The V gene is TRBV27, the J gene TRBJ2-3, with unresolved D. CDR1 is MNHEY, CDR2 SMNVEV, per germline (reference sequence). CDR3 length: 15 residues. The V end was cut by 4 bases, the J end by 2 bases, with 13 bases between. In nucleotides, the CDR3 is TGTGCCAGCAGTTCACCGCCGACTGACACAGATACGCAGTATTTT. Translated: CASSSPPTDTDTQYF.

CDR3 amino acids: CASSQAAAGEGYEQYF. CDR3 bases: TGCGCCAGCAGCCAAGCGGCAGCGGGAGAGGGGTACGAGCAGTACTTC. The V call is TRBV4-1, the J call TRBJ2-7, with 8 nucleotides matching TRBD2. The junction had 9 bases not matched to a gene; V was cut back by 1 base and J by 4 bases. The CDR3 consists of 16 residues. Germline V lookup: CDR1 MGHRA, CDR2 YSYEKL.

The chain employs TRBV9 and TRBJ2-1; 8 bases are shared with TRBD1. Germline V gene lookup returns CDR1 SGDLS and CDR2 YYNGEE. The V and J ends lost 0 bases and 2 bases, in that order; junction bases with no gene match: 4. The CDR3 totals 16 residues. The CDR3 loop reads CASSVAGGPPYNEQFF. CDR3 nucleotides: TGTGCCAGCAGCGTAGCAGGGGGCCCCCCCTACAATGAGCAGTTCTTC.

This clonotype was counted only a few times. The chain links TRBV3-1 to TRBJ2-3; 11 bases match TRBD2. Germline loops: CDR1 LGHDT, CDR2 YNNKEL (reference sequence). The ends lost 0 bases at V and 0 bases at J; junction bases unmatched: 2. The CDR3 runs to 17 residues. Written as DNA, the CDR3 is TGTGCCAGCAGCCAAGAACGACTAGCGGGAAGCACAGATACGCAGTATTTT. It yields the protein CASSQERLAGSTDTQYF.

This clonotype was seen a few times. The J gene is TRBJ2-1, the V gene TRBV9; TRBD1 matches at 9 bases. The CDR3 has 15 residues. The ends lost 5 bases at V and 9 bases at J; junction bases unmatched: 12. Germline assignment: CDR1 SGDLS and CDR2 YYNGEE. CDR3 DNA sequence: TGTGCCAGCAGGCCGCAGGGGACAGGGTTTGGTGAGCAGTTCTTC. Protein product: CASRPQGTGFGEQFF.

This clonotype has a handful of counts. The chain couples TRBV4-1 to TRBJ1-1; the D is unclear. Trimming took off 3 bases at V and 3 bases at J, with 11 bases between the two ends. This CDR3 region has 14 residues. The germline gives CDR1 MGHRA, CDR2 YSYEKL. CDR3 residues: CASSQFPGDTEAFF. For the CDR3, the DNA is TGCGCCAGCAGCCAGTTCCCCGGAGACACTGAAGCTTTCTTT.

This clonotype was found a few times. The V and J genes are TRBV7-9 and TRBJ1-6; D ambiguous. In germline, CDR1 is SEHNR, CDR2 FQNEAQ (reference sequence). Trimming took off 0 bases at V and 7 bases at J, with 10 bases between the two ends. The length of the CDR3 is 15 residues. CDR3 coding DNA: TGTGCCAGCAGCTTAGCCCCGGAAACGAATTCACCCCTCCACTTT. This translates into CASSLAPETNSPLHF. The full variable domain, with the rest looked up from reference TRBV7-9 and TRBJ1-6, is DTGVSQNPRHKITKRGQNVTFRCDPISEHNRLYWYRQTLGQGPEFLTYFQNEAQLEKSRLLSDRFSAERPKGSFSTLEIQRTEQGDSAMYLCASSLAPETNSPLHFGNGTRLTVT.

This rearrangement joins TRBV14 to TRBJ2-3; D might be TRBD2 (6 bases). CDR1 is SGHDN and CDR2 is FVKESK in the germline V gene. V lost 1 base to trimming and J lost 0 bases, with 8 bases between them. The CDR3 length is 15 residues. The CDR3 bases are TGTGCCAGCAGCCAAGTTGGGACTAGCACAGATACGCAGTATTTT. Protein product: CASSQVGTSTDTQYF.

J is TRBJ2-5 and V is TRBV12-3 or TRBV12-4; D gene ambiguous. The CDR3 is 13 amino acids. V lost 7 bases and J 3 bases, leaving 12 bases between the germline ends. Here the CDR3 DNA reads TGTGCCAGCAATCAGGACGGTGAAGAGACCCAGTACTTC. This codes for CASNQDGEETQYF.